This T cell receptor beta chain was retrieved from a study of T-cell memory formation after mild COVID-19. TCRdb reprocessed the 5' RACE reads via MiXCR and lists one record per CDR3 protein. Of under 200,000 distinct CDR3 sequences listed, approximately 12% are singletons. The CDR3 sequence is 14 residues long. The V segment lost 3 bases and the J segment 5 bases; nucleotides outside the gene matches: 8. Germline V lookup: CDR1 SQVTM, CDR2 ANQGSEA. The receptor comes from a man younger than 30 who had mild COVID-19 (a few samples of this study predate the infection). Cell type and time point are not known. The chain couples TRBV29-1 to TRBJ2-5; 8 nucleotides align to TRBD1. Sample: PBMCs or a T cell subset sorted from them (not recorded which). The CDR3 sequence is CSVDRQGASETQYF. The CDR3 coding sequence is TGCAGCGTTGATCGGCAGGGGGCGAGCGAGACCCAGTACTTC.